The 10 T cell receptor beta chains below were found in one sample sequenced in a study of OX40 agonist ivuxolimab in advanced cancers. The library was made by the immunoSEQ multiplex PCR assay. Entries here come from immuneACCESS through TCRdb and include only in-frame sequences with V and J called. Some clones fail to appear in such tables; in the studies checked, an unresolved V gene covers under half of the shortfall, and the cause of the remainder is unknown. For this sample the table gives some 90,000 clones, of which roughly 88% were detected only once. Together, the top ten hold approximately 0.3% of the sample. Specimen: CD4+ or CD8+ T cells sorted from blood, collected in a trial of the OX40 agonist ivuxolimab. The receptors come from an adult with an advanced solid tumor such as melanoma, head and neck, liver or kidney cancer.

The V call is TRBV7-9, the J call TRBJ2-7, with 10 nucleotides matching TRBD2. This CDR3 has 17 amino acids. After removal of 3 bases from V and 4 bases from J, the junction contained 12 bases not matched to a gene. CDR1 and CDR2 from the germline V gene are SEHNR and FQNEAQ (reference sequence). The CDR3, as DNA: TGTGCCAGCAGCTTTGGGGCCCTAGCGGGAGTGGGGTACGAGCAGTACTTC. Amino acids: CASSFGALAGVGYEQYF. Based on the CDR3 plus reference TRBV7-9 and TRBJ2-7, the full variable domain is DTGVSQNPRHKITKRGQNVTFRCDPISEHNRLYWYRQTLGQGPEFLTYFQNEAQLEKSRLLSDRFSAERPKGSFSTLEIQRTEQGDSAMYLCASSFGALAGVGYEQYFGPGTRLTVT.

The chain couples TRBV18 to TRBJ1-6, with D possibly being TRBD1 (5 bases). The length of the CDR3 is 15 residues. Trimming shortened V by 2 bases and J by 5 bases, and 10 bases separated the two germline ends. Germline-derived CDR1 and CDR2 are KGHSH and LQKENI. The CDR3 DNA reads as TGTGCCAGCTCACCAGGGGACCGACATAATTCACCCCTCCACTTT. Translating gives CASSPGDRHNSPLHF.

The DNA of the CDR3 is TGTGCCACCAGCAGCGGCGCGGGGTTCACAGATACGCAGTATTTT. Protein product: CATSSGAGFTDTQYF. The chain carries TRBV15 and TRBJ2-3; possibly TRBD2 for D (6 bases). This CDR3 is 15 amino acids long. Germline V gene data show CDR1 as LNHNV and CDR2 as YYDKDF (reference sequence). Trimming removed 3 bases at V and 2 bases at J, with 12 bases between.

The rearrangement joins TRBV10-3 to TRBJ2-1, with D tentatively TRBD2 (6 bases). CDR3 size: 13 residues. V shed 2 bases and J shed 9 bases, with 11 bases lying between them. The germline CDR1 and CDR2 sequences are ENHRY and SYGVKD. The CDR3 nucleotides are TGTGCCATCAGTGAGGGGACTCCAAGTGAGCAGTTCTTC. Translating it yields CAISEGTPSEQFF.

This clone has just a few counts. The CDR3 nucleotides read TGCGCCAGCAGCTATACAGAGGGGGAAAAACTGTTTTTT. Amino acids: CASSYTEGEKLFF. V usage is TRBV4-3 and J usage is TRBJ1-4; possibly TRBD1 for D (5 bases). Trimming shortened V by 5 bases and J by 8 bases, and 12 bases separated the two germline ends. Per the germline V gene, CDR1 is LGHNA and CDR2 is YSLEER. This CDR3 spans 13 amino acids.

The V gene is TRBV29-1, the J gene TRBJ2-6; D uncertain. From germline, CDR1 is SQVTM and CDR2 ANQGSEA. The CDR3 is made up of 15 amino acids. V lost 5 bases to trimming and J lost 0 bases, with 11 bases between them. CDR3 sequence: CSVSFGSSGANVLTF. CDR3 bases: TGCAGCGTTTCCTTTGGTAGCTCTGGGGCCAACGTCCTGACTTTC.

V gene TRBV11-3 combines with J gene TRBJ2-3; D perhaps matches TRBD1 (5 bases). Trimming removed 2 bases at V and 0 bases at J, with 9 bases between. This CDR3 spans 15 amino acids. Germline loops: CDR1 SGHNT, CDR2 YENEEA. This CDR3 is CASSLQGLSTDTQYF. The CDR3 DNA sequence: TGTGCCAGCAGCTTACAGGGTTTGAGCACAGATACGCAGTATTTT.

This clone was found once. The rearrangement joins TRBV7-2 to TRBJ1-2; tentative D call: TRBD1 (6 bases). The CDR3 is made up of 14 amino acids. Germline values: CDR1 SGHTA, CDR2 FQGNSA. V shed 9 bases and J shed 0 bases, with 14 bases lying between them. The CDR3 sequence is CASRRGTPNYGYTF. In nucleotides, the CDR3 is TGTGCCAGTCGACGCGGGACACCTAACTATGGCTACACCTTC.

The CDR3 reads CASSREGHYEQYF. CDR3 sequence (DNA): TGTGCCAGCAGTCGCGAGGGCCACTACGAGCAGTACTTC. The gene calls are TRBV21-1 and TRBJ2-7; the table gives TRBD2 as D, unverified against the DNA. TRBV21-1 is given as a pseudogene. The CDR3 is 13 amino acids.

This sequence joins TRBV4-3 and TRBJ2-7; tentatively, D is TRBD2 (5 bases). The CDR3 is 16 residues long. Germline V gives CDR1 LGHNA, CDR2 YSLEER. Deletions cut 0 bases from V and 4 bases from J, with 16 bases between. The CDR3 sequence: CASSQELGRLTYEQYF. The CDR3 bases are TGCGCCAGCAGCCAAGAATTAGGGAGACTGACTTACGAGCAGTACTTC.